Listed below are T cell receptor beta chains from one sample, sequenced in a study of T cells in Graves' hyperthyroidism and ophthalmopathy. One entry per CDR3 protein, called by TCRdb with MiXCR from the multiplex PCR reads. The sample records about 560,000 distinct CDR3 sequences, roughly a sixth being singletons. The sequencing input was blood. The receptors were gathered from a young woman with Graves' hyperthyroidism. Both conserved end residues are part of each CDR3.

cdr3_aa	v_call	j_call
CASKIAGGQIQETQYF	TRBV6-2/TRBV6-3	TRBJ2-5
CSVDEGTSTDTQYF	TRBV29-1	TRBJ2-3
CASNGDPYGYTF	TRBV28	TRBJ1-2
CASSLVRLAQETQYF	TRBV7-2	TRBJ2-5
CASSSTTGLTYEQYF	TRBV5-1	TRBJ2-7
CASSHAWTSGRASTDTQYF	TRBV3-1	TRBJ2-3
CSARGDRDTEAFF	TRBV20-1	TRBJ1-1
CASSSGQGVGQYF	TRBV27	TRBJ2-7
CASSRQVLSNQPQHF	TRBV5-5	TRBJ1-5
CASTGHSSGANVLTF	TRBV2	TRBJ2-6
CASSYGLPYEQYF	TRBV6-1	TRBJ2-7
CASSPQYTDTQYF	TRBV27	TRBJ2-3
CASSTDRGADTQYF	TRBV19	TRBJ2-3
CASTLVGPDEAFF	TRBV12-3/TRBV12-4	TRBJ1-1
CASSEQSSQETQYF	TRBV10-2	TRBJ2-5
CASSLSRGLGEQYF	TRBV27	TRBJ2-7
CASSVRENTEASF	TRBV18	TRBJ1-1
CSARVLSGQETQYF	TRBV20-1	TRBJ2-5
CATSRDLTPSTDTQYF	TRBV15	TRBJ2-3
CASTTGRVRDADTQYF	TRBV28	TRBJ2-3
CSVVGGRKNIQYF	TRBV29-1	TRBJ2-4
CASSTGTGGQPQHF	TRBV19	TRBJ1-5
CASSLGVGPNEKLFF	TRBV11-3	TRBJ1-4
CASSARLVEGEQYF	TRBV7-2	TRBJ2-7
CVSTFPPYDEQFF	TRBV12-3/TRBV12-4	TRBJ2-1
CASSNGQGAYNEQFF	TRBV5-1	TRBJ2-1
CASTSGTAYGYTF	TRBV5-1	TRBJ1-2
CASSLDRGLEYNSPLHF	TRBV7-9	TRBJ1-6
CASSSISGRANTGELFF	TRBV19	TRBJ2-2
CSASHGLDTGELFF	TRBV20-1	TRBJ2-2
CASSSGLPGEKLFF	TRBV6-1	TRBJ1-4
CASSLEGRLYNQPQHF	TRBV28	TRBJ1-5
CASSQVPGANQPQHF	TRBV3-1	TRBJ1-5
CASRKGQGIGPLHF	TRBV2	TRBJ1-6
CASSPLASVTQYF	TRBV3-1	TRBJ2-3
CASSLDRSRNQPQHF	TRBV5-1	TRBJ1-5
CASSSKGGTEAFF	TRBV4-3	TRBJ1-1
CASSQTSVWADTQYF	TRBV14	TRBJ2-3
CSARLDSRYNEQFF	TRBV20-1	TRBJ2-1
CATSRTSGMSDTQYF	TRBV24-1	TRBJ2-3
CASSNSLGSLDNQPQHF	TRBV6-2/TRBV6-3	TRBJ1-5
CSAGTSGRSYNEQFF	TRBV20-1	TRBJ2-1